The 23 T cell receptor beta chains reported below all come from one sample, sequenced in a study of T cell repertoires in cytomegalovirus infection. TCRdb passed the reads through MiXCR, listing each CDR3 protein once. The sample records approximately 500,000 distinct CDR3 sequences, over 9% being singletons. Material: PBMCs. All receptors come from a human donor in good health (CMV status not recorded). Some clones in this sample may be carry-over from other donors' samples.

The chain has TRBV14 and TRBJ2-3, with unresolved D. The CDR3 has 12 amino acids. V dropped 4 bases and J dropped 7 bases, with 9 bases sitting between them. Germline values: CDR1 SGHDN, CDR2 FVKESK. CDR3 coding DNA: TGTGCCAGCAGCCCGGATCTGAATACGCAGTATTTT. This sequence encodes CASSPDLNTQYF.

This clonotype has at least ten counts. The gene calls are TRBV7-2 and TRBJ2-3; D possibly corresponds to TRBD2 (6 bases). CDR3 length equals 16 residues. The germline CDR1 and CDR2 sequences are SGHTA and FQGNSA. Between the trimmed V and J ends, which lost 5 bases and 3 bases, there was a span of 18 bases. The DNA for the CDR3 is TGTGCCAGCAGCGCGGGCCCGGGACTTAAAACAGATACGCAGTATTTT. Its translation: CASSAGPGLKTDTQYF.

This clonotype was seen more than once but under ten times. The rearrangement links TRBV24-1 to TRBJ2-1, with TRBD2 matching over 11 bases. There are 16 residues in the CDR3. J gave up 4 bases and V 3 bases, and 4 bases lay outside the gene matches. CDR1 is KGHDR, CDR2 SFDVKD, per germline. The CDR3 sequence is CATSDVTSGIYNEQFF. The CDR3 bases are TGTGCCACCAGTGATGTGACTAGCGGGATTTACAATGAGCAGTTCTTC.

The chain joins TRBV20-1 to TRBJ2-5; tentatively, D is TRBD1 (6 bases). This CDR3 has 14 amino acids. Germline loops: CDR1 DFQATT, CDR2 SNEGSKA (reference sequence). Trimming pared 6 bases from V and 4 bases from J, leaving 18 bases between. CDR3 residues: CSAAGQMPTETQYF. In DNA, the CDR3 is TGCAGTGCCGCCGGACAGATGCCAACAGAGACCCAGTACTTC.

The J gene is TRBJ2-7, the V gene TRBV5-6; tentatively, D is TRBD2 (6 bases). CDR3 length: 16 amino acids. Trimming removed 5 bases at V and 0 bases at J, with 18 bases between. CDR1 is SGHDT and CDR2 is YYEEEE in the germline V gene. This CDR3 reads CASRARSGLVSYEQYF. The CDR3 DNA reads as TGTGCCAGCAGGGCCAGGTCGGGACTGGTCTCCTACGAGCAGTACTTC.

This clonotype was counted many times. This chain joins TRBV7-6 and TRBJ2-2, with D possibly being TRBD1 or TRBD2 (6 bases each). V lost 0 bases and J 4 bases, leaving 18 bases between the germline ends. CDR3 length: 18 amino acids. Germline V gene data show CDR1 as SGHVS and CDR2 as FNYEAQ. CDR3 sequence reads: CASSLAGGTSRPTGELFF. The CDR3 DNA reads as TGTGCCAGCAGCTTAGCAGGAGGGACATCCAGGCCCACCGGGGAGCTGTTTTTT.

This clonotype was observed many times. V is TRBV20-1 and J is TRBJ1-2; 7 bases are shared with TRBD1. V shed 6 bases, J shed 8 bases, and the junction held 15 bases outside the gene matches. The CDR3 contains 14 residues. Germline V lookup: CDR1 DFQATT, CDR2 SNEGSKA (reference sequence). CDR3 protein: CSARDSYGGGGYTF. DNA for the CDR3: TGCAGTGCAAGGGACAGTTACGGTGGGGGAGGCTACACCTTC.

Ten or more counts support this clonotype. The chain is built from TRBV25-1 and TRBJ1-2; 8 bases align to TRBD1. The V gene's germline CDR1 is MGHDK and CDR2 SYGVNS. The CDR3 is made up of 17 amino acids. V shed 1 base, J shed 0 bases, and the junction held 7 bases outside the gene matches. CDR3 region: CASSESTGGRTNYGYTF. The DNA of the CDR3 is TGTGCCAGCAGTGAATCCACAGGGGGGAGAACTAACTATGGCTACACCTTC.

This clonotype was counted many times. CDR3: CASSLGVRGETQYF. Written as DNA, the CDR3 is TGTGCCAGCAGCTTGGGGGTCCGGGGAGAGACCCAGTACTTC. The rearrangement links TRBV7-3 to TRBJ2-5, with D tentatively TRBD1 or TRBD2 (5 bases each). CDR1 is SGHTA, CDR2 FQGTGA, per germline. Trimming cost V 3 bases and J 4 bases, with 12 bases left between them. CDR3 length: 14 amino acids.

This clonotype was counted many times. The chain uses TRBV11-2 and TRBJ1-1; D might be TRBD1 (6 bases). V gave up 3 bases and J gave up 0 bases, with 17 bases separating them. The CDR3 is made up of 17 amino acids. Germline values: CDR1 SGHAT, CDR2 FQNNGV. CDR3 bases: TGTGCCAGCAGCTTCGCACCAGGGGTTCGTATGAACACTGAAGCTTTCTTT. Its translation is CASSFAPGVRMNTEAFF.

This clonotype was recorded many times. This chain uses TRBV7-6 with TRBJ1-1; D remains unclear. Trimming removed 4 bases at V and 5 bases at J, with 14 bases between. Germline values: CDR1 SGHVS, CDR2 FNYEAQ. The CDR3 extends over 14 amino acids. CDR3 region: CASSSRGRFTEAFF. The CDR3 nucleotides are TGTGCCAGCAGCTCGCGAGGCCGTTTTACTGAAGCTTTCTTT. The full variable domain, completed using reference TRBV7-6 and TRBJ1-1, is GAGVSQSPRYKVTKRGQDVALRCDPISGHVSLYWYRQALGQGPEFLTYFNYEAQQDKSGLPNDRFSAERPEGSISTLTIQRTEQRDSAMYRCASSSRGRFTEAFFGQGTRLTVV.

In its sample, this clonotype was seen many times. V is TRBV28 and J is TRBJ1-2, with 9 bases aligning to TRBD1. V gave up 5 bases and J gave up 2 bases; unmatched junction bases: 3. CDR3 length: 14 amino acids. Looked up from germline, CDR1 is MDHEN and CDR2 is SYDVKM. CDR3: CASSTGQGNYGYTF. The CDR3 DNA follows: TGTGCCAGCAGTACCGGACAGGGGAACTATGGCTACACCTTC.

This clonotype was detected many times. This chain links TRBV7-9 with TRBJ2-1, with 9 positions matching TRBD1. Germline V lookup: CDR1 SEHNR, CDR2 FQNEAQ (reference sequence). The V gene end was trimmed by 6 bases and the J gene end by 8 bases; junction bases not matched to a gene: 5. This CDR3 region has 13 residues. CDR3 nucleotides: TGTGCCAGCAGTTCCACAGGGGGCCATGAGCAGTTCTTC. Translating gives CASSSTGGHEQFF.

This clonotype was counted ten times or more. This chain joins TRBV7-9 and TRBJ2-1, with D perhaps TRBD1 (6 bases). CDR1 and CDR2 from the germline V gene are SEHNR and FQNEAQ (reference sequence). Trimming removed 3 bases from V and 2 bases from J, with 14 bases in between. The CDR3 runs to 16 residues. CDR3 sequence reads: CASSFVGTGTYNEQFF. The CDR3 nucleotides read TGTGCCAGCAGCTTTGTGGGAACAGGGACCTACAATGAGCAGTTCTTC.

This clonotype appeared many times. The CDR3: CASSSSGTRAYNEQFF. DNA of the CDR3: TGTGCCAGCAGCTCCTCCGGGACCCGAGCCTACAATGAGCAGTTCTTC. The rearrangement uses TRBV5-4 and TRBJ2-1, with D perhaps TRBD1 or TRBD2 (5 bases each). Per germline, CDR1 SGHNT and CDR2 YYREEE (reference sequence). The CDR3 length is 16 residues. V shed 3 bases and J shed 2 bases, with 15 bases lying between them.

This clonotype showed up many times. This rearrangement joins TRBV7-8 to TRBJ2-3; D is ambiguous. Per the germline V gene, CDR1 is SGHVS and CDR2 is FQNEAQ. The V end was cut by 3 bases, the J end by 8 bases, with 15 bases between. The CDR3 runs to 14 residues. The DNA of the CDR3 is TGTGCCAGCAGCTTGGGCCAGGAGTACGCTACGCAGTATTTT. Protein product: CASSLGQEYATQYF.

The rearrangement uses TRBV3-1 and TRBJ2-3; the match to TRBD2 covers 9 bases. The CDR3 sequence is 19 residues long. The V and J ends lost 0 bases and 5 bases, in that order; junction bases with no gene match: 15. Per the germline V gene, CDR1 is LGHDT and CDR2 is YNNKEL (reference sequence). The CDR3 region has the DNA TGTGCCAGCAGCCAAGACCCCTCCGGGCTAGCGGGATTAGGAGATACGCAGTATTTT. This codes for CASSQDPSGLAGLGDTQYF.

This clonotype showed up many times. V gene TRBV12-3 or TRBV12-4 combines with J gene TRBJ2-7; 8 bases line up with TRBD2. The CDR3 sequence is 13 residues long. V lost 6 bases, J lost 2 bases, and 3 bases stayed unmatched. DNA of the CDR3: TGTGCCAGCAGGGAGACTAGCGCCTACGAGCAGTACTTC. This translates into CASRETSAYEQYF.

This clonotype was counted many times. DNA for the CDR3: TGCGCCAGCAGCTTGGTATTACGGGACAGTAAAATGCACAATGAGCAGTTCTTC. Its protein is CASSLVLRDSKMHNEQFF. The chain has TRBV4-1 and TRBJ2-1, with 7 bases identical to TRBD1. V was pared by 5 bases and J by 5 bases, with 18 bases of the junction left unmatched. Germline-derived CDR1 and CDR2 are MGHRA and YSYEKL. The length of the CDR3 is 18 residues.

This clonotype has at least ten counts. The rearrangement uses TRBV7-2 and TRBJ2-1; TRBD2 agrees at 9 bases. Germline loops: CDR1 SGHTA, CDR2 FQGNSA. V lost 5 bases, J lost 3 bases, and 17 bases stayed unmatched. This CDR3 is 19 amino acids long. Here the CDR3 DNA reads TGTGCCAGCAGCCCCTCCGGTCTAGCGGGATTTCTCTACTACAATGAGCAGTTCTTC. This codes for CASSPSGLAGFLYYNEQFF.

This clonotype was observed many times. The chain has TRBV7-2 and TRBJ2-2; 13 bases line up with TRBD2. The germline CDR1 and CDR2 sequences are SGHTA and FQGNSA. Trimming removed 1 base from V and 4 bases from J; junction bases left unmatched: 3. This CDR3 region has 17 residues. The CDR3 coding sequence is TGTGCCAGCAGCTTAGGACTAGCGGGAGGATTCACCGGGGAGCTGTTTTTT. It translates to CASSLGLAGGFTGELFF.

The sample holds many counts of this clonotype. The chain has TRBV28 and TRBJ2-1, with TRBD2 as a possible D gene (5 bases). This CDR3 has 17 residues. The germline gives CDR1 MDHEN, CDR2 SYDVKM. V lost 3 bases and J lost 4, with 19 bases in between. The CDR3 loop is CASSFLVSREPYNEQFF. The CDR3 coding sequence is TGTGCCAGCAGTTTTTTGGTGTCGAGGGAACCTTACAATGAGCAGTTCTTC.

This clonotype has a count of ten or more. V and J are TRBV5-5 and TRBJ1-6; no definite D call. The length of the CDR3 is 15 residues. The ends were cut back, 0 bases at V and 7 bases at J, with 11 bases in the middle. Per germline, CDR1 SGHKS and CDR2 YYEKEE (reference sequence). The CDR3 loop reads CASSLGGLGNSPLHF. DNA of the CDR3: TGTGCCAGCAGCTTGGGAGGGCTGGGAAATTCACCCCTCCACTTT.